The subject of this entry is one T cell receptor beta chain. This entry is derived from a study of blood T cell repertoires in COVID-19. Assay: immunoSEQ multiplex PCR; the TCRdb copy retains only in-frame clones and omits some. The sample carries about 130,000 clones, roughly 86% recorded once. V lost 5 bases, J lost 1 base, and 5 bases stayed unmatched. This CDR3 is 16 amino acids long. Germline V gene data show CDR1 as SGHRS and CDR2 as YFSETQ. The chain joins TRBV5-1 to TRBJ1-5, with 11 nucleotides matching TRBD1. This clonotype was obtained from a woman in her 70s with COVID-19, enrolled during active disease. The sequenced material came from peripheral blood. CDR3 DNA sequence: TGCGCCAGCAGTATAGGGGACAGGGGGAGCAATCAGCCCCAGCATTTT. This sequence encodes CASSIGDRGSNQPQHF.